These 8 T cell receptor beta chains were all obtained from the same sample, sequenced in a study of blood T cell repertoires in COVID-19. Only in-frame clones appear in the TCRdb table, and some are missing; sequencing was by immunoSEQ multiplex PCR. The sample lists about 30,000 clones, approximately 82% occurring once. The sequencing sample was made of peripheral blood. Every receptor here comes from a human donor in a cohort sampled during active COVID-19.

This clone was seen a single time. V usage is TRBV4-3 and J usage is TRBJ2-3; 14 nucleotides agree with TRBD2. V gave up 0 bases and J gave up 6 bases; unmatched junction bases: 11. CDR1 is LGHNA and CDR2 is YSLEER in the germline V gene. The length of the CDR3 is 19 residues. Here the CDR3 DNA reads TGCGCCAGCAGCCAAGATGTTAGGACTAGCGGGGGGCCGTTTGATACGCAGTATTTT. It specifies CASSQDVRTSGGPFDTQYF.

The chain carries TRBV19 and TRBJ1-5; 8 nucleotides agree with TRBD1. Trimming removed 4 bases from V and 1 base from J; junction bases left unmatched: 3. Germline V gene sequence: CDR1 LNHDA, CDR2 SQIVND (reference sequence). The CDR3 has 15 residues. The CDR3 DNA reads TGTGCCAGTAGTAACCACAGGGGGAGCAATCAGCCCCAGCATTTT. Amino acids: CASSNHRGSNQPQHF.

Here the CDR3 DNA reads TGTGCCAGCAGCCCGAGACTAGGGGCCGGGGAGCTGTTTTTT. This sequence encodes CASSPRLGAGELFF. The chain joins TRBV4-2 to TRBJ2-2, with a possible D match to TRBD2 (6 bases). V lost 4 bases and J lost 6, with 12 bases in between. This CDR3 contains 14 residues. The germline V gene has CDR1 LGHNA and CDR2 YNFKEQ.

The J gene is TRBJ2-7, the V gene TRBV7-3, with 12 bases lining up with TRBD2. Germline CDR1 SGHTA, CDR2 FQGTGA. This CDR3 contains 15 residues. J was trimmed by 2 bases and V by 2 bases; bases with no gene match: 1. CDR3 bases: TGTGCCAGCAGCTTAGGACTAGCGGGGCCCTACGAGCAGTACTTC. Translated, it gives CASSLGLAGPYEQYF.

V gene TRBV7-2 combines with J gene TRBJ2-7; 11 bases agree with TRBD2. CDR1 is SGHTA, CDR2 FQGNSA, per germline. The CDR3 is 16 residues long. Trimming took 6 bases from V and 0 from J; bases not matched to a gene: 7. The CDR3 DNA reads TGTGCCAGCAGTCCTAGGGGGACTAGCGGCTCCTACGAGCAGTACTTC. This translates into CASSPRGTSGSYEQYF.

The CDR3 loop reads CASSYGQGFYNEQFF. The CDR3 nucleotides read TGTGCCAGCAGCTATGGACAGGGTTTCTACAATGAGCAGTTCTTC. The V and J genes are TRBV5-8 and TRBJ2-1, with TRBD1 identical over 8 bases. V was clipped by 3 bases and J by 3 bases; unmatched bases: 5. The length of the CDR3 is 15 residues. From germline, CDR1 is SGHTS and CDR2 YDEGEE.

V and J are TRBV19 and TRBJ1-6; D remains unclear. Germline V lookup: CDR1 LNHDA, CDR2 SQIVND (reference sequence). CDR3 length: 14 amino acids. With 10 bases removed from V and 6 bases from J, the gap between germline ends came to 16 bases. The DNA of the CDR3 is TGTGCCACACATTACGGGAGGAGTAATTCACCCCTCCACTTT. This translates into CATHYGRSNSPLHF.

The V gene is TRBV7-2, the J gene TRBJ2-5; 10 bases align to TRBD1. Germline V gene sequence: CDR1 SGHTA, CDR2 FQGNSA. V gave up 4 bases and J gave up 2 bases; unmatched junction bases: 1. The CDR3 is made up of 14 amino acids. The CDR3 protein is CASSSGQGQETQYF. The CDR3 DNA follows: TGTGCCAGCAGCTCGGGACAGGGGCAAGAGACCCAGTACTTC.